This T cell receptor (beta chain) was sequenced for a study of beta chain features in type 1 diabetes. The investigators reverse transcribed all of the isolated RNA, so they sequenced expressed TCRB transcripts. Method: immunoSEQ multiplex PCR; TCRdb's copy keeps in-frame clones and lacks some. Here the sample spans 350,000 to 450,000 clones, about 14% being singletons. Germline loops: CDR1 SQVTM, CDR2 ANQGSEA. Trimming took 4 bases from V and 4 from J, leaving 19 bases between them. The CDR3 runs 15 residues. V gene TRBV29-1 combines with J gene TRBJ1-2, with unresolved D. The source is a woman under 30 in good health. Sequencing input: naive CD4+ T cells from blood. CDR3 amino acids: CSVGPDFRYFYGYTF. Here the CDR3 DNA reads TGCAGCGTTGGGCCGGACTTTCGGTACTTCTATGGCTACACCTTC.